This section outlines one T cell receptor beta chain sequence together with its context. This sample stems from a study of blood T cell repertoires in COVID-19. Whole-study context: COVID-19 samples, acute and convalescent, were from the United States, Italy and Spain. Nucleic acid was either cDNA or gDNA, and it came from T cells, B-cell-depleted T cells, or PBMCs.

Original processing notes: Amplifying reference gene primers gave estimates of nucleated cell counts. Here immunoSEQ multiplex PCR was the method, and the copy in TCRdb shows in-frame clones only, minus some. V and J calls and clone size follow that table, whereas D and trimming were derived from the DNA. The table includes about 180,000 clones, 87% detected once. Enrollees, 18 to 89 years old, lived in about two dozen US areas. The germline gives CDR1 LNHDA, CDR2 SQIVND (reference sequence). The CDR3 is 15 amino acids. V was clipped by 1 base and J by 0 bases; unmatched bases: 2. V and J are TRBV19 and TRBJ2-7, with 8 positions matching TRBD2. This clonotype was obtained from a human donor with acute COVID-19. The donor label of this sample is uncertain. What was sequenced was PBMCs or T cells enriched from blood (not recorded which). The CDR3 is CASSIAAGGSYEQYF. For the CDR3, the DNA is TGTGCCAGTAGTATAGCGGCGGGGGGCTCCTACGAGCAGTACTTC.